Below are 21 T cell receptor beta chains sequenced from a single sample in a study of blood T cells in healthy people across ages. The second PCR ran roughly 7 to 12 cycles with a sample-barcoded 5' primer and J-beta primers. TCRdb used MiXCR to reprocess the 5' RACE reads, holding one entry per CDR3 protein. The data show around 1.7 million distinct CDR3 sequences, over 25% seen once. Sample: blood. The receptor set was obtained from a woman aged 25 to 39 in good health.

This clonotype was seen a handful of times. The V call is TRBV10-3, the J call TRBJ2-1; the D gene is possibly TRBD1 (5 bases). V lost 0 bases, J lost 9 bases, and 18 bases lay in between. The germline V gene encodes CDR1 ENHRY and CDR2 SYGVKD. The CDR3 loop spans 16 amino acids. This CDR3 reads CAISESRGRGGSEQFF. Written as DNA, the CDR3 is TGTGCCATCAGTGAGTCGAGAGGTAGGGGTGGAAGTGAGCAGTTCTTC.

As concerns this clonotype: A much larger clone lies one base from this, so it may be a read error. The chain recombines TRBV20-1 with TRBJ2-7; D possibly matches TRBD1 or TRBD2 (6 bases each). Germline V gene sequence: CDR1 DFQATT, CDR2 SNEGSKA (reference sequence). The CDR3 has 15 residues. Trimming took off 6 bases at V and 5 bases at J, with 23 bases between the two ends. DNA of the CDR3: TGCAGTGCAACCGAGACAGGAGGGTCGGTTAACGAGCAGTACTTC. Its translation is CSATETGGSVNEQYF.

The chain joins TRBV6-6 to TRBJ2-7; a weak D match, TRBD1 (5 bases). Looked up from germline, CDR1 is MNHNY and CDR2 is SVGAGI (reference sequence). Trimming removed 6 bases from V and 7 bases from J, with 22 bases in between. The CDR3 runs to 15 residues. CDR3 residues: CASRNQGTSYNEQYF. DNA of the CDR3: TGTGCCAGCAGAAACCAGGGCACCTCCTACAATGAGCAGTACTTC.

This chain uses TRBV2 with TRBJ2-1; D is undetermined. In germline, CDR1 is SNHLY, CDR2 FYNNEI. The length of the CDR3 is 14 residues. V lost 4 bases to trimming and J lost 8 bases, with 15 bases between them. In DNA, the CDR3 is TGTGCCAGCAGTGGGCCTTTAGAGGTCGATGAGCAGTTCTTC. It is translated as CASSGPLEVDEQFF.

In this sample, this clonotype turned up a few times. The rearrangement joins TRBV7-6 to TRBJ2-7; 9 nucleotides line up with TRBD2. CDR1 SGHVS and CDR2 FNYEAQ come from the germline V gene. This CDR3 spans 14 amino acids. V trimming: 4 bases; J trimming: 5 bases; junction bases outside the gene matches: 6. The CDR3 region is CASSYSGRGHEQYF. In DNA, the CDR3 is TGTGCCAGCAGCTATAGCGGGAGAGGGCACGAGCAGTACTTC.

The chain couples TRBV12-3 or TRBV12-4 to TRBJ2-3; TRBD2 matches 10 bases. Unmatched junction bases numbered 11, after V lost 7 bases and J lost 7 bases. The length of the CDR3 is 15 residues. CDR3 nucleotides: TGTGCCAGCACGCGCAGCGGGGGGGCCGGGAATACGCAGTATTTT. Protein sequence: CASTRSGGAGNTQYF.

The gene calls are TRBV2 and TRBJ1-4; D is ambiguous. V lost 7 bases to trimming and J lost 8 bases, with 17 bases between them. The germline CDR1 and CDR2 sequences are SNHLY and FYNNEI. This CDR3 region has 14 residues. The CDR3 here is CASTRHAEREKLFF. The DNA for the CDR3 is TGTGCCAGCACCAGACACGCTGAGCGCGAAAAACTGTTTTTT.

For this clonotype: A read error may be the cause here, since a much bigger clone is one base away. The chain joins TRBV6-1 to TRBJ2-5; unclear D gene. In germline, CDR1 is MNHNS, CDR2 SASEGT. This CDR3 comprises 13 residues. The V and J ends lost 8 bases and 11 bases respectively, with 21 bases between them. The CDR3 region is CASRNFFYNEQYF. CDR3 DNA: TGTGCCAGCCGAAACTTCTTCTACAATGAGCAGTACTTC.

Here the CDR3 DNA reads TGTGCCAGCACCTCCACCCTAGCTGGGGGCCAAGAGACCCAGTACTTC. Its translation is CASTSTLAGGQETQYF. This chain joins TRBV5-5 and TRBJ2-4; D may correspond to TRBD1 or TRBD2 (5 bases each). The J call may be incorrect, as the DNA end agrees better with TRBJ2-5. From germline, CDR1 is SGHKS and CDR2 YYEKEE (reference sequence). The CDR3 runs to 16 residues.

Concerning this clonotype itself: One base away lies a much larger clone, so this may be a sequencing read error. The chain uses TRBV5-1 and TRBJ2-1; no clear D. The last part of the DNA fits TRBJ2-7 better; the J call may be wrong. The CDR3 length is 12 residues. Germline V gene lookup returns CDR1 SGHRS and CDR2 YFSETQ. The CDR3 loop reads CAGSHSLYEQYF. The CDR3 nucleotides are TGCGCCGGCAGCCATTCACTCTACGAGCAGTACTTC.

CDR3: CASSPPGLAGADEQFF. The CDR3 DNA reads TGTGCCAGCTCACCGCCGGGACTAGCGGGAGCAGATGAGCAGTTCTTC. The J gene is TRBJ2-1, the V gene TRBV18; 14 bases fit TRBD2. The CDR3 has 16 residues. CDR1 and CDR2 from the germline V gene are KGHSH and LQKENI. The J segment lost 8 bases and the V segment lost 3 bases, leaving 6 bases of the junction unmatched. The entire variable domain, with the rest obtained from reference TRBV18 and TRBJ2-1, is as follows: NAGVMQNPRHLVRRRGQEARLRCSPMKGHSHVYWYRQLPEEGLKFMVYLQKENIIDESGMPKERFSAEFPKEGPSILRIQQVVRGDSAAYFCASSPPGLAGADEQFFGPGTRLTVL.

This clonotype was observed many times. This chain links TRBV6-4 with TRBJ2-3; D is ambiguous. Germline CDR1 is MRHNA and CDR2 is SNTAGT. The CDR3 totals 14 residues. V was trimmed by 6 bases and J by 2 bases, leaving 12 bases between them. This chain's CDR3 is CASSPDLSTDTQYF. CDR3 coding DNA: TGTGCCAGCAGCCCAGACCTATCCACAGATACGCAGTATTTT.

Only one count was recorded for this clonotype. The V and J genes are TRBV5-1 and TRBJ2-7; D is possibly TRBD2 (7 bases). V was clipped by 0 bases and J by 10 bases, with 20 bases between them. CDR3 size: 15 residues. Germline V gene lookup returns CDR1 SGHRS and CDR2 YFSETQ. The CDR3 coding sequence is TGCGCCAGCAGCTTGGTACGGGGGGCCGTTGAGGCCCAGTACTTC. Its translation is CASSLVRGAVEAQYF.

This clonotype has ten or more counts. The rearrangement uses TRBV10-3 and TRBJ1-2; maybe TRBD1 (5 bases). CDR1 is ENHRY, CDR2 SYGVKD, per germline. The CDR3 has 13 residues. Trimming left V 7 bases short and J 8 bases short, with 17 bases between. The CDR3 coding sequence is TGTGCCATCAAAGTGAGGCAGGGAGGCGGCTACACCTTC. Translated: CAIKVRQGGGYTF.

This clonotype turned up a few times. The rearrangement links TRBV20-1 to TRBJ2-7; 11 bases fit TRBD2. Looked up from germline, CDR1 is DFQATT and CDR2 is SNEGSKA (reference sequence). The ends lost 3 bases at V and 0 bases at J; junction bases unmatched: 4. The length of the CDR3 is 15 residues. CDR3 nucleotides: TGCAGTGCTAGGGCGACTAGCGGGGCCTCCTACGAGCAGTACTTC. Encoded protein: CSARATSGASYEQYF.

The rearrangement joins TRBV5-1 to TRBJ2-1, with 9 bases lining up with TRBD2. Trimming removed 4 bases from V and 0 bases from J; junction bases left unmatched: 5. CDR1 and CDR2 (germline): SGHRS, YFSETQ. This CDR3 region has 16 residues. The CDR3 nucleotides read TGCGCCAGCAGCCCGGGACTAGCTCTCTCCTACAATGAGCAGTTCTTC. This encodes CASSPGLALSYNEQFF.

The table lists this clonotype with a few counts. The gene calls are TRBV6-2 or TRBV6-3 and TRBJ2-5; 7 nucleotides align to TRBD1. V shed 1 base, J shed 3 bases, and the junction held 8 bases outside the gene matches. The CDR3 extends over 16 amino acids. From germline, CDR1 is MNHEY and CDR2 SVGEGT. Written as DNA, the CDR3 is TGTGCCAGCAGTTACTTCCCCACAGGGGCAGAAGAGACCCAGTACTTC. Residues: CASSYFPTGAEETQYF.

The genes are TRBV7-2 and TRBJ2-1; the match to TRBD2 covers 8 bases. The germline V gene encodes CDR1 SGHTA and CDR2 FQGNSA. V shed 1 base, J shed 3 bases, and the junction held 11 bases outside the gene matches. CDR3 length: 18 amino acids. Here the CDR3 DNA reads TGTGCCAGCAGCTTAGTAGTTTGGGATAGCGGGGTCTACAATGAGCAGTTCTTC. Translating gives CASSLVVWDSGVYNEQFF. The full variable domain, in which reference TRBV7-2 and TRBJ2-1 provide the parts outside the CDR3, is GAGVSQSPSNKVTEKGKDVELRCDPISGHTALYWYRQSLGQGLEFLIYFQGNSAPDKSGLPSDRFSAERTGGSVSTLTIQRTQQEDSAVYLCASSLVVWDSGVYNEQFFGPGTRLTVL.

The J gene is TRBJ1-2, the V gene TRBV6-6; D unresolved. V was clipped by 7 bases and J by 4 bases, with 22 bases between them. Per germline, CDR1 MNHNY and CDR2 SVGAGI (reference sequence). This CDR3 contains 16 residues. DNA of the CDR3: TGTGCCAGCAACACATACGCCGGACGGCGAAGCTATGGCTACACCTTC. As protein: CASNTYAGRRSYGYTF.

Only a few counts were recorded for this clonotype. V is TRBV5-1 and J is TRBJ2-3; D call uncertain. The CDR3 spans 15 residues. Looked up from germline, CDR1 is SGHRS and CDR2 is YFSETQ. The V and J ends lost 0 bases and 4 bases respectively, with 12 bases between them. Here the CDR3 reads CASSLGRVYADTQYF. The CDR3 nucleotides read TGCGCCAGCAGCTTGGGTCGTGTTTACGCAGATACGCAGTATTTT.

The rearrangement joins TRBV7-9 to TRBJ2-3; D is undetermined. The length of the CDR3 is 16 residues. The V and J ends lost 1 base and 4 bases respectively, with 15 bases between them. The germline V gene encodes CDR1 SEHNR and CDR2 FQNEAQ (reference sequence). DNA for the CDR3: TGTGCCAGCAGCTTAGGGCTAGTTCACGCACCAGATACGCAGTATTTT. Amino acid sequence: CASSLGLVHAPDTQYF. Based on the CDR3 plus reference TRBV7-9 and TRBJ2-3, the full variable domain is DTGVSQNPRHKITKRGQNVTFRCDPISEHNRLYWYRQTLGQGPEFLTYFQNEAQLEKSRLLSDRFSAERPKGSFSTLEIQRTEQGDSAMYLCASSLGLVHAPDTQYFGPGTRLTVL.